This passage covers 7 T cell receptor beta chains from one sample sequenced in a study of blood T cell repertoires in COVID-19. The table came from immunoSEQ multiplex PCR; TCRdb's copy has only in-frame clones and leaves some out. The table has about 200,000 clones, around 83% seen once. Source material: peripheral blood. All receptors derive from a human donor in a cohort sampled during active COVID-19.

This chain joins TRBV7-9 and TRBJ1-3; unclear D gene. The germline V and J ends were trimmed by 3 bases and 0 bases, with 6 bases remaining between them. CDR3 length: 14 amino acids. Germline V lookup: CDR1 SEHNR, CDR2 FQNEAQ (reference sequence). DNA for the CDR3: TGTGCCAGCAGCTTTCCAGACTCTGGAAACACCATATATTTT. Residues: CASSFPDSGNTIYF.

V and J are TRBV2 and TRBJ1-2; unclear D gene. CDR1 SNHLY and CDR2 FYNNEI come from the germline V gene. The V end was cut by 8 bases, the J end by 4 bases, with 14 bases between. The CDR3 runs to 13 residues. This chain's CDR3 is CASPKEGGYGYTF. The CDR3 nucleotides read TGTGCCAGCCCCAAAGAGGGCGGCTATGGCTACACCTTC. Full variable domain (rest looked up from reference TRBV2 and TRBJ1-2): EPEVTQTPSHQVTQMGQEVILRCVPISNHLYFYWYRQILGQKVEFLVSFYNNEISEKSEIFDDQFSVERPDGSNFTLKIRSTKLEDSAMYFCASPKEGGYGYTFGSGTRLTVV.

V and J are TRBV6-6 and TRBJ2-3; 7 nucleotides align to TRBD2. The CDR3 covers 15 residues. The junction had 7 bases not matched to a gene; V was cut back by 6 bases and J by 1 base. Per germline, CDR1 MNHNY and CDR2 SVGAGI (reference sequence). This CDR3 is CASSKSLAGTDTQYF. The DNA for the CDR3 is TGTGCCAGCAGCAAAAGCCTAGCGGGCACAGATACGCAGTATTTT.

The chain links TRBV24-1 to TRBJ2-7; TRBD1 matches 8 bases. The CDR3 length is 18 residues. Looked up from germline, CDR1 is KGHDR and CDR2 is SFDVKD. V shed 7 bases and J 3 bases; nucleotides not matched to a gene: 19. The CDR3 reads CATRDASLPGQDLYEQYF. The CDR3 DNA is TGTGCCACCAGAGACGCGTCGTTACCGGGACAGGACCTCTACGAGCAGTACTTC.

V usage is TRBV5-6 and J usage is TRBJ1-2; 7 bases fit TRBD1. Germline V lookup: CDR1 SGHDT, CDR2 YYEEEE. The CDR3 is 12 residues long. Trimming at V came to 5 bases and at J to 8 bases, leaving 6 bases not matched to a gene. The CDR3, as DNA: TGTGCCAGCAGTAGGGGGCAAGGGGGCTACACCTTC. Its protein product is CASSRGQGGYTF.

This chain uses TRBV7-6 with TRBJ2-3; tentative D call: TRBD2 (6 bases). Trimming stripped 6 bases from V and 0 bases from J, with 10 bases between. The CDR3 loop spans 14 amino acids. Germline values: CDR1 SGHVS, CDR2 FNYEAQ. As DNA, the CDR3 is TGTGCCAGCAGATCGGGACTCAGCACAGATACGCAGTATTTT. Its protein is CASRSGLSTDTQYF.

CDR3 in DNA: TGTGCCAGCAGCTTGACGGAGGCTACTGAAGCTTTCTTT. This translates into CASSLTEATEAFF. The chain couples TRBV7-9 to TRBJ1-1; D unresolved. The V end lost 3 bases, the J end lost 5 bases, and 10 bases lay between the germline ends. CDR3 size: 13 residues. Germline CDR1 is SEHNR and CDR2 is FQNEAQ (reference sequence). The whole variable domain, filled in from reference TRBV7-9 and TRBJ1-1, reads DTGVSQNPRHKITKRGQNVTFRCDPISEHNRLYWYRQTLGQGPEFLTYFQNEAQLEKSRLLSDRFSAERPKGSFSTLEIQRTEQGDSAMYLCASSLTEATEAFFGQGTRLTVV.